This T cell receptor beta chain was observed in a study of human T cells and chemical hapten exposure. Study-level results: Among TCRs, those above 1 in 1000 frequency were unaffected by DPC sensitization.

The germline V gene has CDR1 SEHNR and CDR2 FQNEAQ (reference sequence). V shed 0 bases and J shed 0 bases, with 7 bases lying between them. This CDR3 spans 15 amino acids. The study used a library that attached unique molecular identifiers to individual cDNA molecules. TCRdb analysed the 5' RACE reads with MiXCR anew, one entry per CDR3 protein. Found here are 110,000 to 150,000 distinct CDR3 sequences, approximately 4% of them singletons; the top ten hold more than 1.2%. Someone pulled total RNA out of unfractionated whole blood. This clonotype showed up many times. Antigen specificity is unknown. The V gene is TRBV7-9, the J gene TRBJ2-3; D is unresolved. The TCR sequence derives from a female donor in good health. The CDR3 DNA is TGTGCCAGCAGCTTAGCGACGGGTAGCACAGATACGCAGTATTTT. As protein: CASSLATGSTDTQYF.